The T cell receptor beta chain under discussion was sequenced for a study of CD8+ T cells in alopecia areata. Points from the study as a whole: With one nonresponder, baseline CD8+ expansion's link to response remains uncertain.

V shed 3 bases and J shed 6 bases, with 18 bases lying between them. This CDR3 region has 16 residues. Per germline, CDR1 SNHLY and CDR2 FYNNEI. It was cDNA, reverse transcribed from extracted RNA, that served as the sequencing template. The repertoire was sequenced with immunoSEQ multiplex PCR; TCRdb's copy has only in-frame clones and lacks some. The repertoire consists of 150,000 to 200,000 clones, with around 60% occurring once and the leading ten covering about 1.3%. This clone was recorded only once. As yet, its antigen is unknown. The treatment denotes: oral pan-JAK inhibitor, 5-10 mg twice daily.

This material consisted of CD4+ T cells sorted from blood, taken around week 50, from a patient treated with tofacitinib. The TCR comes from a human donor with alopecia areata. The V gene is TRBV2, the J gene TRBJ1-5, with D hard to call. The CDR3 nucleotides are TGTGCCAGCAGTGAGAGAGGAGGAAGGAGTAGTCAGCCCCAGCATTTT. The encoded protein is CASSERGGRSSQPQHF.